The entry that follows covers one T cell receptor (beta chain) sequence. Antigen unknown. Data came from immunoSEQ multiplex PCR; TCRdb stores just in-frame clones and leaves some out. The sample carries some 10,000 clones, approximately 77% recorded once. The entry originates in a study of T cell repertoires in ileal Crohn's disease. Study background: At postoperative colonoscopy, neoterminal ileum biopsies were taken as M6.

Noted time point: neoterminal ileum biopsy at postoperative endoscopy, about 6 months after surgery. Adults with ileal or ileocolonic Crohn's disease and an indication for resection were eligible. CDR1 is MDHEN and CDR2 is SYDVKM in the germline V gene. The CDR3 is 11 amino acids. Overall study findings and caveats: Every patient over 26.8% clonality showed endoscopic recurrence. Active smokers at surgery had more clonal expansions than non-smokers.

This chain joins TRBV28 and TRBJ2-5; D is undetermined. The DNA end is more similar to TRBJ2-7, so the J call may be wrong. The receptor was derived from an adult with Crohn's disease. Material: ileal tissue. CDR3: CASSHTYEQYF. Written as DNA, the CDR3 is TGTGCCAGCAGCCATACCTACGAGCAGTACTTC.